The count of the clone carrying this T cell receptor beta chain is one. As yet, its antigen is unknown. The data are from a study of cytomegalovirus exposure and HLA in healthy donors. Regarding the study as a whole: Among donors in an Asian-associated ancestry cluster, a later analysis reportedly found fewer N-insertions than the approximately 700-donor mean. The availability of immune exposure information extended only to CMV serostatus. The authors confirmed in vitro that three CMV-associated chains were specific for CMV antigens.

PCR was performed using 60 Vbeta and 13 Jbeta primers. Some clones are missing from TCRdb's copy, which holds only in-frame ones; the method was immunoSEQ multiplex PCR. The sample records some 140,000 clones, approximately 80% being singletons. In germline, CDR1 is WSHSY, CDR2 SAAADI. CDR3 length: 14 amino acids. Input material: PBMCs. This sequence originates from a man aged 45-65 years in good health and CMV-seronegative. The chain combines TRBV10-2 with TRBJ2-5; 7 bases align to TRBD1. Gene TRBJ2-7 matches the end of the DNA better, so the J call may be wrong. For the CDR3, the DNA is TGCGCCAGCACCCTCTCGGACAGGTCGGGCGAGCAGTACTTC. This codes for CASTLSDRSGEQYF.